This TCR beta chain stems from a study of CD8 T cells in Susac syndrome. This CDR3 comprises 13 residues. Trimming left V 6 bases short and J 4 bases short, with 13 bases between. Looked up from germline, CDR1 is MNHEY and CDR2 is SMNVEV (reference sequence). The authors reverse transcribed roughly 0.5 to 1 ug RNA with random hexamers. TCRdb used MiXCR to reprocess the immunoSEQ multiplex PCR reads, holding one entry per CDR3 protein. The table includes some 160,000 distinct CDR3 sequences, roughly 95% detected once. The J gene is TRBJ2-7, the V gene TRBV27; unclear D gene. The sample was CD8+ T cells from PBMCs. This TCR was recovered from a human donor with multiple sclerosis. CDR3 in amino acids: CASSLTPLYEQYF. CDR3 sequence (DNA): TGTGCCAGCAGCCTTACACCCCTATACGAGCAGTACTTC.